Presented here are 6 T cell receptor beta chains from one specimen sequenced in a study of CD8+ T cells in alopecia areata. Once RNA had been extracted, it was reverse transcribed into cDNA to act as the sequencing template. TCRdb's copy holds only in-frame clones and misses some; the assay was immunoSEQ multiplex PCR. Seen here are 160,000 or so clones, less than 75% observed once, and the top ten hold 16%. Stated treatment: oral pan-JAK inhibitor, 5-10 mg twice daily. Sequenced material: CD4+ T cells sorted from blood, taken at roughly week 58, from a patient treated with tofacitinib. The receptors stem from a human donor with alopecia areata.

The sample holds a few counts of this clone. As DNA, the CDR3 is TGTGCCAGCAGTTTATCGGTCAGCAGGGGTGAAGCTTTCTTT. Amino acids: CASSLSVSRGEAFF. The V call is TRBV27, the J call TRBJ1-1; tentative D call: TRBD1 (6 bases). The CDR3 sequence is 14 residues long. The V and J ends lost 0 bases and 7 bases respectively, with 12 bases between them. Germline V CDR1 and CDR2: MNHEY, SMNVEV (reference sequence).

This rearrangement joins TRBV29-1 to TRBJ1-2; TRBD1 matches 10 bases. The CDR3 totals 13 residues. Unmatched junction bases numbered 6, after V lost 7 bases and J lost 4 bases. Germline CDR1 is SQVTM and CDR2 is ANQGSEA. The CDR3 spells CSATGGSLYGYTF. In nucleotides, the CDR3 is TGCAGCGCGACAGGGGGCTCCCTCTATGGCTACACCTTC.

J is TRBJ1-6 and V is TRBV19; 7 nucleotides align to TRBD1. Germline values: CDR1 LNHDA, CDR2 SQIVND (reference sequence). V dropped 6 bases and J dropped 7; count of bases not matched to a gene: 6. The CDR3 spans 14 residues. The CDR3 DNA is TGTGCCAGTAGCCCCGGGACAGTAAATTCACCCCTCCACTTT. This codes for CASSPGTVNSPLHF.

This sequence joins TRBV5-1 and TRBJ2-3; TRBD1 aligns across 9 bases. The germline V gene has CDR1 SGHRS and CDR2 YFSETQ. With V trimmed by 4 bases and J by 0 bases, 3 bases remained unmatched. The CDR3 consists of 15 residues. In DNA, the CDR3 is TGCGCCAGCAGCCTGACAGGGGGAAGCACAGATACGCAGTATTTT. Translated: CASSLTGGSTDTQYF. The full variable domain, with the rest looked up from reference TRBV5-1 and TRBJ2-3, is KAGVTQTPRYLIKTRGQQVTLSCSPISGHRSVSWYQQTPGQGLQFLFEYFSETQRNKGNFPGRFSGRQFSNSRSEMNVSTLELGDSALYLCASSLTGGSTDTQYFGPGTRLTVL.

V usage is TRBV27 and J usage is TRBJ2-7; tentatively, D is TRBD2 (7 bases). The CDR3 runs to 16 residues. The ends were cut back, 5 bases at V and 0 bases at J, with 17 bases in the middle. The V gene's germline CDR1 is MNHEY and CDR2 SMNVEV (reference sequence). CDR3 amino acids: CASSTRGGGHSYEQYF. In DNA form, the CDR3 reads TGTGCCAGCAGTACCCGAGGCGGGGGCCACTCCTACGAGCAGTACTTC.

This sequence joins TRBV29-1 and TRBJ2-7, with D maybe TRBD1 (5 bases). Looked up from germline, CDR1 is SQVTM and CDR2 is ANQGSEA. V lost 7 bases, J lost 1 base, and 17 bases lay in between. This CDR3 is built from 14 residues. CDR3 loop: CSAQLTAFSYEQYF. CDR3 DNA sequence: TGCAGCGCCCAATTGACAGCCTTTTCCTACGAGCAGTACTTC.